Following are 22 T cell receptor beta chains from one sample sequenced in a study of blood T cell repertoires in COVID-19. The table came from immunoSEQ multiplex PCR; TCRdb's copy has only in-frame clones and leaves some out. The sample consists of around 250,000 clones, approximately 82% of them appearing once. Sequenced: PBMCs or T cells enriched from blood (not recorded which). The receptors were gathered from a man in his forties or fifties who had recovered from COVID-19.

For the CDR3, the DNA is TGTGCCAGCAGCTTGAATCCGGGACAGGGTTCCTATGGCTACACCTTC. Translated: CASSLNPGQGSYGYTF. The chain uses TRBV5-4 and TRBJ1-2, with 9 bases lining up with TRBD1. The CDR3 has 16 amino acids. The V and J ends lost 1 base and 4 bases, in that order; junction bases with no gene match: 8. Germline V gene lookup returns CDR1 SGHNT and CDR2 YYREEE (reference sequence). Together with reference TRBV5-4 and TRBJ1-2, the CDR3 gives the full variable domain: ETGVTQSPTHLIKTRGQQVTLRCSSQSGHNTVSWYQQALGQGPQFIFQYYREEENGRGNFPPRFSGLQFPNYSSELNVNALELDDSALYLCASSLNPGQGSYGYTFGSGTRLTVV.

The sample holds one count of this clone. The rearrangement uses TRBV5-4 and TRBJ2-5, with 10 bases fitting TRBD2. The CDR3 totals 15 residues. Germline CDR1 reads SGHNT; CDR2 reads YYREEE (reference sequence). Unmatched junction bases numbered 10, after V lost 6 bases and J lost 5 bases. CDR3 amino acids: CASTLSSGRGETQYF. Here the CDR3 DNA reads TGTGCCAGCACCCTATCTAGCGGGAGAGGGGAGACCCAGTACTTC. The entire variable domain, with the rest obtained from reference TRBV5-4 and TRBJ2-5, is as follows: ETGVTQSPTHLIKTRGQQVTLRCSSQSGHNTVSWYQQALGQGPQFIFQYYREEENGRGNFPPRFSGLQFPNYSSELNVNALELDDSALYLCASTLSSGRGETQYFGPGTRLLVL.

This clone was recorded only once. CDR3 in DNA: TGTGCCAGCAGCCGCGACAGGCCTGGGGGCTACACCTTC. This encodes CASSRDRPGGYTF. V is TRBV7-9 and J is TRBJ1-2; possible D gene TRBD1, 6 bases. Germline-derived CDR1 and CDR2 are SEHNR and FQNEAQ (reference sequence). The CDR3 is made up of 13 amino acids. Trimming shortened V by 5 bases and J by 8 bases, and 15 bases separated the two germline ends.

This chain links TRBV18 with TRBJ1-6, with 8 nucleotides matching TRBD1. CDR3 length: 16 amino acids. Germline CDR1 KGHSH, CDR2 LQKENI. J lost 8 bases, V lost 5 bases, and 11 bases had no gene match. The CDR3 nucleotides read TGTGCCAGCTCAGCGTCAACACAGGGGGGCGATTCACCCCTCCACTTT. It specifies CASSASTQGGDSPLHF.

V gene TRBV6-1 combines with J gene TRBJ1-6; 7 nucleotides match TRBD1. Germline-derived CDR1 and CDR2 are MNHNS and SASEGT. With 3 bases clipped from V and 9 bases from J, the junction kept 5 bases outside the gene matches. This CDR3 contains 14 residues. The CDR3 loop reads CASSEWTGPSPLHF. CDR3 bases: TGTGCCAGCAGTGAGTGGACAGGCCCTTCACCCCTCCACTTT.

A few counts support this clone. The V and J genes are TRBV28 and TRBJ1-3, with a weak D call TRBD1 (5 bases). The CDR3 is 15 amino acids. Trimming left V 6 bases short and J 0 bases short, with 12 bases between. From germline, CDR1 is MDHEN and CDR2 SYDVKM. For the CDR3, the DNA is TGTGCCAGCAGGCCGGGACTCCCCTCTGGAAACACCATATATTTT. Protein sequence: CASRPGLPSGNTIYF.

The genes are TRBV28 and TRBJ1-2; no definite D call. There are 13 residues in the CDR3. The V end lost 7 bases, the J end lost 0 bases, and 9 bases lay between the germline ends. Germline loops: CDR1 MDHEN, CDR2 SYDVKM. The CDR3 sequence is CASIGESNYGYTF. CDR3 bases: TGTGCCAGCATTGGGGAGTCTAACTATGGCTACACCTTC.

The V gene is TRBV7-2, the J gene TRBJ1-1; the D is unclear. Per germline, CDR1 SGHTA and CDR2 FQGNSA. The CDR3 has 14 residues. Trimming took 5 bases from V and 4 from J, leaving 14 bases between them. CDR3 sequence reads: CASSTDPGSTEAFF. CDR3 in DNA: TGTGCCAGCAGCACGGACCCCGGGAGCACTGAAGCTTTCTTT.

The chain employs TRBV5-5 and TRBJ2-3; 7 bases fit TRBD2. V was clipped by 3 bases and J by 5 bases; unmatched bases: 12. The germline V gene encodes CDR1 SGHKS and CDR2 YYEKEE (reference sequence). The CDR3 spans 16 residues. CDR3 DNA: TGTGCCAGCAGCTCATTACAAGGGGAGGGTCGAGATACGCAGTATTTT. Its protein is CASSSLQGEGRDTQYF.

The V and J genes are TRBV7-6 and TRBJ2-1; TRBD2 agrees at 11 bases. The CDR3 has 14 residues. The trim removed 3 bases at V and 8 bases at J, leaving 3 bases unmatched. Germline loops: CDR1 SGHVS, CDR2 FNYEAQ. The CDR3 loop reads CASSFSGGAYEQFF. CDR3 nucleotides: TGTGCCAGCAGCTTTAGCGGGGGGGCCTATGAGCAGTTCTTC. The full variable domain, its missing parts supplied by reference TRBV7-6 and TRBJ2-1, is GAGVSQSPRYKVTKRGQDVALRCDPISGHVSLYWYRQALGQGPEFLTYFNYEAQQDKSGLPNDRFSAERPEGSISTLTIQRTEQRDSAMYRCASSFSGGAYEQFFGPGTRLTVL.

The chain recombines TRBV18 with TRBJ1-6, with 7 bases matching TRBD1. CDR3 length equals 14 residues. Trimming cost V 5 bases and J 13 bases; bases outside gene matches: 11. The germline V gene encodes CDR1 KGHSH and CDR2 LQKENI. In DNA, the CDR3 is TGTGCCAGCTCAGCCGGGACAGCAACCTATCCCCTCCACTTT. Translated, it gives CASSAGTATYPLHF. The variable domain in full, completed from reference TRBV18 and TRBJ1-6, reads NAGVMQNPRHLVRRRGQEARLRCSPMKGHSHVYWYRQLPEEGLKFMVYLQKENIIDESGMPKERFSAEFPKEGPSILRIQQVVRGDSAAYFCASSAGTATYPLHFGNGTRLTVT.

The rearrangement uses TRBV9 and TRBJ2-7; the D is unclear. The V and J ends lost 5 bases and 2 bases respectively, with 8 bases between them. The CDR3 has 12 amino acids. The V gene's germline CDR1 is SGDLS and CDR2 YYNGEE. CDR3 amino acids: CASSPDTYEQYF. DNA of the CDR3: TGTGCCAGCAGTCCAGACACCTACGAGCAGTACTTC.

This chain joins TRBV5-1 and TRBJ1-1; 8 bases match TRBD1. The CDR3 sequence is 14 residues long. The junction had 5 bases not matched to a gene; V was cut back by 3 bases and J by 4 bases. Germline values: CDR1 SGHRS, CDR2 YFSETQ. The CDR3 loop reads CASSSGTGLTEAFF. CDR3 bases: TGCGCCAGCAGCTCCGGGACAGGCCTCACTGAAGCTTTCTTT.

The rearrangement joins TRBV19 to TRBJ1-5, with D perhaps matching TRBD1 (6 bases). CDR1 LNHDA and CDR2 SQIVND come from the germline V gene (reference sequence). The CDR3 is 14 residues long. The V end was cut by 3 bases, the J end by 7 bases, with 13 bases between. CDR3 in DNA: TGTGCCAGTAGTATGTGGGGGCTTGGGCAGCCCCAGCATTTT. Amino acids: CASSMWGLGQPQHF.

The chain employs TRBV27 and TRBJ2-5; D is unresolved. Trimming shortened V by 8 bases and J by 3 bases, and 16 bases separated the two germline ends. This CDR3 is built from 14 residues. Germline V lookup: CDR1 MNHEY, CDR2 SMNVEV (reference sequence). The CDR3 DNA follows: TGTGCCAGCTGCCCATTGGGTGACAAAGAGACCCAGTACTTC. Its protein is CASCPLGDKETQYF.

The chain is built from TRBV24-1 and TRBJ1-5; 7 bases are a match to TRBD1. The V gene's germline CDR1 is KGHDR and CDR2 SFDVKD. The V gene end was trimmed by 9 bases and the J gene end by 4 bases; junction bases not matched to a gene: 8. This CDR3 comprises 14 residues. The CDR3 here is CATGTGTENQPQHF. CDR3 DNA: TGTGCCACCGGAACCGGGACAGAAAATCAGCCCCAGCATTTT.

The rearrangement links TRBV4-1 to TRBJ1-6; TRBD1 is a possible D gene (6 bases). Germline loops: CDR1 MGHRA, CDR2 YSYEKL. This CDR3 region has 15 residues. V dropped 1 base and J dropped 7 bases, with 11 bases sitting between them. The CDR3 region is CASSQGQGTNSPLHF. The CDR3 DNA reads TGCGCCAGCAGCCAAGGGCAGGGGACAAATTCACCCCTCCACTTT.

The count of this clone is one. The chain links TRBV7-2 to TRBJ2-5; 10 bases agree with TRBD2. Germline CDR1 is SGHTA and CDR2 is FQGNSA. The CDR3 sequence is 14 residues long. V dropped 4 bases and J dropped 4; count of bases not matched to a gene: 3. The CDR3 spells CASSSGLAAETQYF. The CDR3 nucleotides are TGTGCCAGCAGCTCCGGACTAGCGGCAGAGACCCAGTACTTC.

In this sample, this clone turned up a few times. The V gene is TRBV7-8, the J gene TRBJ2-3, with D possibly matching TRBD2 (5 bases). V was cut by 7 bases and J by 5 bases, with 16 bases left in between. The CDR3 extends over 14 amino acids. CDR1 and CDR2 (germline): SGHVS, FQNEAQ. CDR3 nucleotide sequence: TGTGCCAGCACCCTCAGAGGGCCACAAGATACGCAGTATTTT. Translation: CASTLRGPQDTQYF.

The rearrangement joins TRBV29-1 to TRBJ1-3; 7 bases line up with TRBD1. Germline values: CDR1 SQVTM, CDR2 ANQGSEA. V lost 4 bases and J lost 2; bases outside the gene matches: 5. This CDR3 spans 14 amino acids. In DNA, the CDR3 is TGCAGCGTTGGATCGGGACAGACTGGAAACACCATATATTTT. Its protein is CSVGSGQTGNTIYF.

This clone was seen once. This rearrangement joins TRBV24-1 to TRBJ2-2; TRBD2 is a possible D gene (6 bases). The CDR3 contains 16 residues. V was shortened by 8 bases and J by 5 bases, with 20 bases between the two germline ends. The V gene's germline CDR1 is KGHDR and CDR2 SFDVKD. DNA of the CDR3: TGTGCCACCATTCTTGGACCGTCTGGGGGGACCGGGGAGCTGTTTTTT. Translation gives CATILGPSGGTGELFF.

V gene TRBV29-1 combines with J gene TRBJ2-5; 7 bases map to TRBD1. The germline V gene encodes CDR1 SQVTM and CDR2 ANQGSEA. This CDR3 has 12 residues. J gave up 5 bases and V 6 bases, and 6 bases lay outside the gene matches. The CDR3 region is CSVATGDETQYF. Written as DNA, the CDR3 is TGCAGCGTGGCCACAGGGGACGAGACCCAGTACTTC. Variable domain in full (rest from reference TRBV29-1 and TRBJ2-5): SAVISQKPSRDICQRGTSLTIQCQVDSQVTMMFWYRQQPGQSLTLIATANQGSEATYESGFVIDKFPISRPNLTFSTLTVSNMSPEDSSIYLCSVATGDETQYFGPGTRLLVL.